These 8 T cell receptor beta chains were all obtained from the same sample, sequenced in a study of T cell responses to AZD1222 COVID-19 vaccine. Only in-frame clones appear in the TCRdb table, and some are missing; sequencing was by immunoSEQ multiplex PCR. The sample consists of about 150,000 clones, about nine tenths of them appearing once. The material was peripheral blood, obtained 28 days after the second AZD1222 dose. The receptors were gathered from an adult who received the AZD1222 COVID-19 vaccine.

The V gene is TRBV28, the J gene TRBJ1-3; the D is unclear. The CDR3 is 16 residues long. V lost 1 base, J lost 4 bases, and 14 bases lay in between. The germline CDR1 and CDR2 sequences are MDHEN and SYDVKM. The CDR3 DNA reads TGTGCCAGCAGTTTATCAGGACCGGCTTCCGGAAACACCATATATTTT. This codes for CASSLSGPASGNTIYF.

This chain connects TRBV19 to TRBJ2-1; 14 nucleotides match TRBD2. There are 16 residues in the CDR3. Looked up from germline, CDR1 is LNHDA and CDR2 is SQIVND (reference sequence). J gave up 7 bases and V 1 base, and 3 bases lay outside the gene matches. The CDR3 nucleotides read TGTGCCAGTAGTATAGGGACTAGCGGGGGGAGGAATGAGCAGTTCTTC. Protein product: CASSIGTSGGRNEQFF.

The chain combines TRBV6-5 with TRBJ2-1; D is possibly TRBD2 (6 bases). The CDR3 has 13 residues. The germline CDR1 and CDR2 sequences are MNHEY and SVGAGI. V lost 7 bases, J lost 3 bases, and 10 bases lay in between. CDR3 nucleotides: TGTGCCAGCACGCAGGACTACTACAATGAGCAGTTCTTC. Residues: CASTQDYYNEQFF.

The gene calls are TRBV9 and TRBJ2-7; TRBD1 might be the D (5 bases). V shed 4 bases and J shed 5 bases, with 16 bases lying between them. There are 14 residues in the CDR3. Germline assignment: CDR1 SGDLS and CDR2 YYNGEE. CDR3: CASSPSRAGHEQYF. The CDR3 bases are TGTGCCAGCAGCCCCAGCCGGGCAGGGCACGAGCAGTACTTC.

The chain has TRBV9 and TRBJ2-3; TRBD2 agrees at 14 bases. The CDR3 loop spans 18 amino acids. Per germline, CDR1 SGDLS and CDR2 YYNGEE. V lost 4 bases to trimming and J lost 1 base; unmatched junction nucleotides: 8. CDR3 sequence reads: CASSSGPGLAGGTDTQYF. DNA for the CDR3: TGTGCCAGCAGCAGCGGGCCGGGACTAGCGGGAGGCACAGATACGCAGTATTTT. Full variable domain (outside the CDR3, taken from reference TRBV9 and TRBJ2-3): DSGVTQTPKHLITATGQRVTLRCSPRSGDLSVYWYQQSLDQGLQFLIQYYNGEERAKGNILERFSAQQFPDLHSELNLSSLELGDSALYFCASSSGPGLAGGTDTQYFGPGTRLTVL.

The CDR3 spells CASSSDSTGQPQHF. Written as DNA, the CDR3 is TGTGCCAGCAGCTCGGACAGCACGGGTCAGCCCCAGCATTTT. J is TRBJ1-5 and V is TRBV7-2; D is perhaps TRBD1 (6 bases). The V end was cut by 4 bases, the J end by 6 bases, with 13 bases between. CDR1 SGHTA and CDR2 FQGNSA come from the germline V gene. This CDR3 comprises 14 residues.

The chain combines TRBV5-6 with TRBJ2-7, with 7 bases identical to TRBD1. V gave up 3 bases and J gave up 7 bases; unmatched junction bases: 19. Germline V gene lookup returns CDR1 SGHDT and CDR2 YYEEEE. The CDR3 is made up of 17 amino acids. This CDR3 reads CASSSGQVFPRGGEQYF. CDR3 sequence (DNA): TGTGCCAGCAGCTCAGGACAGGTTTTTCCCAGAGGGGGAGAGCAGTACTTC.

V gene TRBV9 combines with J gene TRBJ2-7; TRBD1 is a possible D gene (6 bases). Per germline, CDR1 SGDLS and CDR2 YYNGEE. The CDR3 runs 14 residues. Trimming took 3 bases from V and 6 from J, leaving 16 bases between them. The CDR3 spells CASSAAGTTGEQYF. The CDR3 bases are TGTGCCAGCAGCGCTGCCGGGACAACCGGCGAGCAGTACTTC. Together with reference TRBV9 and TRBJ2-7, the CDR3 gives the full variable domain: DSGVTQTPKHLITATGQRVTLRCSPRSGDLSVYWYQQSLDQGLQFLIQYYNGEERAKGNILERFSAQQFPDLHSELNLSSLELGDSALYFCASSAAGTTGEQYFGPGTRLTVT.